The rows below give T cell receptor beta chains drawn from one sample of a study of T cell repertoires in cytomegalovirus infection. TCRdb passed the reads through MiXCR, listing each CDR3 protein once. This repertoire shows some 940,000 distinct CDR3 sequences, less than 40% found once; its top ten account for over 13%. These receptors lack a known antigen. The source material was cultured CD8+ T cells from PBMCs, sampled from culture after CMV antigen stimulation. Receptors were obtained from a human donor in good health (CMV status not recorded). Some clones in this sample may be carry-over from other donors' samples. CDR3s include the opening cysteine and the closing phenylalanine or tryptophan. D genes are given only for firm matches. Clone size is shown for a subset of rows, as once, few, many or a class of expanded clone.

V: TRBV12-3/TRBV12-4
size: many
D: -
J: TRBJ2-7
DNA: TGTGCCAGTCGTAGGCACTACGAGCAGTACTTC
CDR3: CASRRHYEQYF

V: TRBV7-9
size: -
D: TRBD2
J: TRBJ2-7
DNA: TGTGCCAGCAGCCCTACGGGGGGGAACTCCTACGAGCAGTACTTC
CDR3: CASSPTGGNSYEQYF

V: TRBV5-5
size: few
D: TRBD1
J: TRBJ2-1
DNA: TGTGCCAGCAGCTTCCGGACAGGGGGGAATGAGCAGTTCTTC
CDR3: CASSFRTGGNEQFF

V: TRBV7-6
size: many
D: TRBD2
J: TRBJ2-3
DNA: TGTGCCAGCAGCTCGAGCGGGGGGGTCCCGATCCCATCAGATACGCAGTATTTT
CDR3: CASSSSGGVPIPSDTQYF

V: TRBV12-5
size: few
D: -
J: TRBJ1-3
DNA: TGTGCTAGTGGTTTGGTACTGGGGAGCTCTGGAAACACCATATATTTT
CDR3: CASGLVLGSSGNTIYF

V: TRBV6-5
size: once
D: TRBD1
J: TRBJ1-2
DNA: TGTGCCAGCAGTGGGGGACAGTTCTATGGCTACACCTTC
CDR3: CASSGGQFYGYTF

V: TRBV7-9
size: -
D: TRBD1
J: TRBJ2-2
DNA: TGTGCCAGCAGCCTTCCGGGACAGGGGATACTCACCGGGGAGCTGTTTTTT
CDR3: CASSLPGQGILTGELFF

V: TRBV7-9
size: few
D: TRBD2
J: TRBJ2-5
DNA: TGTGCCAGCAGCCCGCGGGGGACCCAAGAGACCCAGTACTTC
CDR3: CASSPRGTQETQYF

V: TRBV4-1
size: once
D: -
J: TRBJ1-4
DNA: TGCGCCAGCAGCCAAGACGACAGGACAACTAATGAAAAACTGTTTTTT
CDR3: CASSQDDRTTNEKLFF

V: TRBV7-4
size: -
D: -
J: TRBJ2-1
DNA: TGTGCCAGCAGCGCCCCTCTTACGTTGGATGAGCAGTTCTTC
CDR3: CASSAPLTLDEQFF

V: TRBV7-6
size: many
D: -
J: TRBJ2-7
DNA: TGTGCCAGCAGCCCCGGGCTAGATCACTCCTACGAGCAGTACTTC
CDR3: CASSPGLDHSYEQYF

V: TRBV12-5
size: -
D: -
J: TRBJ1-2
DNA: TGTGCTAGTGGACCCGGGGCGGGACCCTATGGCTACACCTTC
CDR3: CASGPGAGPYGYTF

V: TRBV19
size: -
D: -
J: TRBJ1-1
DNA: TGTGCCAGTAGTATATTCCTGATCCGTAAGGGCAACACTGAAGCTTTCTTT
CDR3: CASSIFLIRKGNTEAFF

V: TRBV5-6
size: -
D: -
J: TRBJ1-4
DNA: TGTGCCAGCAGCGCATACTACAGGGACCTGGGAGAAAAACTGTTTTTT
CDR3: CASSAYYRDLGEKLFF

V: TRBV27
size: many
D: -
J: TRBJ1-1
DNA: TGTGCCAGCAGCTTCAGACAGGCGGGTGCTGGTGAAGCTTTCTTT
CDR3: CASSFRQAGAGEAFF

V: TRBV5-1
size: -
D: -
J: TRBJ2-7
DNA: TGCGCCAGCAGGGCGGACTCTGCGTTGGAGCAGTACTTC
CDR3: CASRADSALEQYF

V: TRBV7-8
size: few
D: -
J: TRBJ1-5
DNA: TGTGCCAGCAGCTTAGCATGGCCAGGGGTGTTTCAGCCCCAGCATTTT
CDR3: CASSLAWPGVFQPQHF

V: TRBV7-6
size: few
D: -
J: TRBJ2-1
DNA: TGTGCTAGCAGCCGAATACCCCCTAACAGGTTCTCCTACAATGAGCAGTTCTTC
CDR3: CASSRIPPNRFSYNEQFF

V: TRBV12-3/TRBV12-4
size: -
D: TRBD2
J: TRBJ2-1
DNA: TGTGCCAGCAGTTTACTGGCGGGGGGGCCCTTTACGTTCTTC
CDR3: CASSLLAGGPFTFF

V: TRBV12-3/TRBV12-4
size: few
D: -
J: TRBJ2-7
DNA: TGTGCCAGCAGTTTCGGTCCTGGGAACGAGCAGTACTTC
CDR3: CASSFGPGNEQYF

V: TRBV27
size: -
D: -
J: TRBJ2-5
DNA: TGTGCCAGCGGCCTCCGGGGGGAGACCCAGTACTTC
CDR3: CASGLRGETQYF

V: TRBV19
size: -
D: TRBD2
J: TRBJ2-3
DNA: TGTGCCAGTAGTATCGGGTTAGCGGGGATAACAGATACGCAGTATTTT
CDR3: CASSIGLAGITDTQYF

V: TRBV28
size: few
D: -
J: TRBJ2-1
DNA: TGTGCCAGCAGTTTAGAACCGGGGGGCGGTGAGCAGTTCTTC
CDR3: CASSLEPGGGEQFF

V: TRBV7-2
size: many
D: -
J: TRBJ1-1
DNA: TGTGCCAGCAGTTTCTTTTCTTTCCCCACTACTGAAGCTTTCTTT
CDR3: CASSFFSFPTTEAFF

V: TRBV6-6
size: few
D: -
J: TRBJ2-1
DNA: TGTGCCAGCAGTTACGCCGCGGGACAAGACAATGAGCAGTTCTTC
CDR3: CASSYAAGQDNEQFF

V: TRBV7-2
size: few
D: -
J: TRBJ1-3
DNA: TGTGCCAGCAGCTTAGCCCCTACTGAGGACACCATATATTTT
CDR3: CASSLAPTEDTIYF

V: TRBV4-2
size: -
D: -
J: TRBJ2-3
DNA: TGTGCCAGCAGCCAAGATGATAGGACTTCGCGGCCAGATACGCAGTATTTT
CDR3: CASSQDDRTSRPDTQYF

V: TRBV7-2
size: many
D: -
J: TRBJ2-1
DNA: TGTGCCAGCAGCCCCCGGGGTAGTCTGAGCTCCTACAATGAGCAGTTCTTC
CDR3: CASSPRGSLSSYNEQFF

V: TRBV7-3
size: many
D: -
J: TRBJ1-1
DNA: TGTGCCAGCAGCTTAAACGTTGGCGTATCGAACACTGAAGCTTTCTTT
CDR3: CASSLNVGVSNTEAFF

V: TRBV24-1
size: once
D: -
J: TRBJ2-3
DNA: TGTGCCACCAGTGAAGGGGTCCTTGATACGCAGTATTTT
CDR3: CATSEGVLDTQYF

V: TRBV12-5
size: -
D: -
J: TRBJ2-3
DNA: TGTGCTAGTGCCTGGACAGAGCCGGCTCGATCTAGCACAGATACGCAGTATTTT
CDR3: CASAWTEPARSSTDTQYF

V: TRBV6-1
size: few
D: -
J: TRBJ1-2
DNA: TGTGCCAGCAGTGAAGCGCGGACAGCCTCCAACTATGGCTACACCTTC
CDR3: CASSEARTASNYGYTF

V: TRBV12-3/TRBV12-4
size: few
D: -
J: TRBJ2-5
DNA: TGTGCCAGCGCTCTAATCGGTAGGAGGGGGAGCAAGTACCAAGAGACCCAGTACTTC
CDR3: CASALIGRRGSKYQETQYF

V: TRBV20-1
size: -
D: -
J: TRBJ2-1
DNA: TGTAGTGCCGGCCAGAGACCGGGGCCTCATGAGCAGTTCTTC
CDR3: CSAGQRPGPHEQFF

V: TRBV6-1
size: -
D: TRBD1
J: TRBJ2-7
DNA: TGTGCCACCAGATTTGTTCCGGGACAGCTAAACGAGCAGTACTTC
CDR3: CATRFVPGQLNEQYF

V: TRBV19
size: few
D: -
J: TRBJ2-1
DNA: TGTGCCAGTAGTTTGCGGGGGCGATTTGAGCAGTTCTTC
CDR3: CASSLRGRFEQFF

V: TRBV4-1
size: -
D: TRBD2
J: TRBJ2-1
DNA: TGCGCCAGCAGCCAAGATGAGGCTAGCGGGGCCTTGTACAATGAGCAGTTCTTC
CDR3: CASSQDEASGALYNEQFF